A selection of T cell receptor beta chains follows, all from one sample in a study of blood T cell repertoires in COVID-19. Produced via immunoSEQ multiplex PCR; TCRdb's table is partial and in-frame only. Of 210,000 or so clones listed, 80% to 90% are singletons. Sequenced material: peripheral blood. The receptors stem from a woman in her seventies with active or convalescent COVID-19. Both conserved end residues are trimmed from each CDR3. Fields, in order: V gene, CDR3 protein.

TRBV19 ASSIEGGRNPYEQY
TRBV6-5 ASSYWQGTGNTIY
TRBV28 ASSYGGTGNNEQF
TRBV7-9 ASSFGAGGPSDTQY
TRBV7-6 ASSFGTGSTGELF
TRBV5-1 ASSFTRTVGDEKLF
TRBV5-6 ASSRGPDEQY
TRBV19 ASSIRQGASQPQH
TRBV19 ASSIGGQRVNIQY
TRBV19 ASSIYSGAGADTQY
TRBV19 ASSRSGTPYNEQF
TRBV24-1 ATSDSTGHTGELF
TRBV6-5 ASSYGQISSYNEQF
TRBV19 ASSITGGEAF
TRBV7-7 ASSLDSNNEQF
TRBV29-1 SVAGGGNQPQH
TRBV6-5 ASRTQMNTEAF
TRBV2 ASGQGTLAGNTIY
TRBV10-3 AISDSSENTEAF
TRBV5-6 ASSSGTGIYEQY
TRBV24-1 ATSDSTGEYQPQH
TRBV5-1 ASSPPRNPNTGELF
TRBV2 ASSEASGGLADEQF
TRBV10-3 AISSLDYPNTEAF
TRBV2 ASTQGLVAEQY
TRBV19 ATTIRGLAGNEQF
TRBV19 ASSRRGVGGNTGELF
TRBV6-4 ASSRRDTH
TRBV24-1 ATGTGFYEQY
TRBV7-9 ASSLALGGGEQF
TRBV3-1/TRBV3-2 ASSLYRGGTGELF